The 24 T cell receptor beta chains below come from one sample, sequenced in a study of T cell responses to AZD1222 COVID-19 vaccine. Sequenced by immunoSEQ multiplex PCR; TCRdb stores in-frame clones only, minus some. The sample consists of fewer than 120,000 clones, roughly 89% of them appearing once. The input for sequencing was peripheral blood, taken 28 days after the second AZD1222 dose. These receptors came from an adult who received the AZD1222 COVID-19 vaccine.

The chain links TRBV7-9 to TRBJ1-2; 11 nucleotides agree with TRBD1. V lost 6 bases, J lost 7 bases, and 7 bases stayed unmatched. Germline values: CDR1 SEHNR, CDR2 FQNEAQ (reference sequence). The CDR3 is 14 residues long. The CDR3 loop is CASRGRDRGTGYTF. The CDR3 coding sequence is TGTGCCAGCAGGGGCCGGGACAGGGGGACTGGCTACACCTTC.

J is TRBJ2-1 and V is TRBV18, with 7 bases identical to TRBD1. The CDR3 totals 14 residues. V dropped 3 bases and J dropped 10; count of bases not matched to a gene: 9. Germline V gives CDR1 KGHSH, CDR2 LQKENI. CDR3 loop: CASSPDTGEREQFF. The CDR3 DNA reads as TGTGCCAGCTCACCTGACACAGGGGAGAGAGAGCAGTTCTTC. Together with reference TRBV18 and TRBJ2-1, the CDR3 gives the full variable domain: NAGVMQNPRHLVRRRGQEARLRCSPMKGHSHVYWYRQLPEEGLKFMVYLQKENIIDESGMPKERFSAEFPKEGPSILRIQQVVRGDSAAYFCASSPDTGEREQFFGPGTRLTVL.

This clone showed up just a few times. The gene calls are TRBV11-3 and TRBJ2-1, with D hard to call. The V gene lost 2 bases and the J gene lost 8 bases, with 10 bases spanning the gap. This CDR3 is built from 13 residues. Looked up from germline, CDR1 is SGHNT and CDR2 is YENEEA. The CDR3 spells CASSLLEWDEQFF. CDR3 in DNA: TGTGCCAGCAGCTTACTAGAGTGGGATGAGCAGTTCTTC. The whole variable domain, filled in from reference TRBV11-3 and TRBJ2-1, reads EAGVVQSPRYKIIEKKQPVAFWCNPISGHNTLYWYLQNLGQGPELLIRYENEEAVDDSQLPKDRFSAERLKGVDSTLKIQPAELGDSAVYLCASSLLEWDEQFFGPGTRLTVL.

This chain links TRBV4-3 with TRBJ1-2; perhaps TRBD1 as D (5 bases). This CDR3 has 13 amino acids. V shed 5 bases and J shed 3 bases, with 10 bases lying between them. Germline V gives CDR1 LGHNA, CDR2 YSLEER. The CDR3 DNA follows: TGCGCCAGCAGCGGGACGTACGACTATGGCTACACCTTC. Residues: CASSGTYDYGYTF.

This chain joins TRBV12-3 or TRBV12-4 and TRBJ2-1, with a tentative D call TRBD2 (6 bases). This CDR3 is built from 13 residues. V shed 8 bases and J shed 0 bases, with 8 bases lying between them. For the CDR3, the DNA is TGTGCCAGCGGGGGGATCTCCTACAATGAGCAGTTCTTC. Its protein is CASGGISYNEQFF.

The chain carries TRBV12-3 or TRBV12-4 and TRBJ2-2, with a weak D call TRBD1 (6 bases). This CDR3 comprises 13 residues. Trimming took off 6 bases at V and 6 bases at J, with 11 bases between the two ends. The CDR3 region is CASSQQGSGELFF. The CDR3 DNA follows: TGTGCCAGCAGCCAACAGGGATCCGGGGAGCTGTTTTTT.

V usage is TRBV6-1 and J usage is TRBJ2-7; D uncertain. Germline V gene lookup returns CDR1 MNHNS and CDR2 SASEGT. CDR3 size: 13 residues. Trimming pared 1 base from V and 3 bases from J, leaving 7 bases between. In nucleotides, the CDR3 is TGTGCCAGCAGTGAAGGATGGGACTACGAGCAGTACTTC. Translation gives CASSEGWDYEQYF.

This rearrangement joins TRBV10-1 to TRBJ1-2; D is unclear. This CDR3 region has 13 residues. V lost 6 bases, J lost 8 bases, and 16 bases lay in between. Germline V gene sequence: CDR1 WNHNN, CDR2 SYGVQD (reference sequence). The CDR3 sequence is CASSPDRAGGYTF. CDR3 bases: TGCGCCAGCAGCCCTGACCGGGCGGGGGGCTACACCTTC.

The V gene is TRBV7-3, the J gene TRBJ2-3, with 7 bases identical to TRBD1. Unmatched junction bases numbered 3, after V lost 6 bases and J lost 0 bases. The CDR3 length is 14 residues. Looked up from germline, CDR1 is SGHTA and CDR2 is FQGTGA. The CDR3 coding sequence is TGTGCCAGCAGGCCACAGGGGAGCACAGATACGCAGTATTTT. This translates into CASRPQGSTDTQYF.

J is TRBJ2-7 and V is TRBV3-1 (or the pseudogene TRBV3-2); 10 bases fit TRBD2. CDR1 and CDR2 from the germline V gene are LGHDT and YNNKEL (reference sequence). The CDR3 extends over 18 amino acids. The V gene end was trimmed by 1 base and the J gene end by 3 bases; junction bases not matched to a gene: 12. The chain's CDR3 is CASSQGLSGGALVYEQYF. The CDR3, as DNA: TGTGCCAGCAGCCAAGGTTTGAGCGGGGGGGCCTTAGTCTACGAGCAGTACTTC.

V and J are TRBV5-1 and TRBJ1-3; no firm D call. The ends were cut back, 0 bases at V and 0 bases at J, with 7 bases in the middle. Germline CDR1 is SGHRS and CDR2 is YFSETQ. The CDR3 extends over 15 amino acids. The CDR3: CASSLDRLSGNTIYF. The CDR3 DNA reads as TGCGCCAGCAGCTTGGACCGACTCTCTGGAAACACCATATATTTT.

Note on this clone: One end of the junction fails to match germline, which may point to a read error. The chain carries TRBV7-7 and TRBJ1-1, with D unresolved. The germline V gene encodes CDR1 SSHAT and CDR2 FNYEAQ (reference sequence). CDR3 length: 13 residues. This chain's CDR3 is CASSLRQNTEAFF. In DNA form, the CDR3 reads TGTGCTAGCAGCTTAAGGCAGAACACTGAAGCTTTCTTT.

The V and J genes are TRBV10-2 and TRBJ2-7, with D perhaps matching TRBD2 (6 bases). The CDR3 loop spans 16 amino acids. The germline V gene encodes CDR1 WSHSY and CDR2 SAAADI. Trimming pared 1 base from V and 3 bases from J, leaving 16 bases between. The chain's CDR3 is CASSEWRVAGRYEQYF. The CDR3 DNA is TGCGCCAGCAGTGAGTGGCGTGTGGCGGGGCGCTACGAGCAGTACTTC.

The chain employs TRBV18 and TRBJ1-4; the D gene is possibly TRBD1 (5 bases). The germline CDR1 and CDR2 sequences are KGHSH and LQKENI. The CDR3 extends over 14 amino acids. V was pared by 3 bases and J by 13 bases, with 18 bases between. Here the CDR3 reads CASSPERGLGRLFF. The CDR3 DNA reads as TGTGCCAGCTCACCGGAACGGGGGTTGGGAAGACTGTTTTTT. Looking up the rest from reference TRBV18 and TRBJ1-4 gives the full variable domain: NAGVMQNPRHLVRRRGQEARLRCSPMKGHSHVYWYRQLPEEGLKFMVYLQKENIIDESGMPKERFSAEFPKEGPSILRIQQVVRGDSAAYFCASSPERGLGRLFFGSGTQLSVL.

V usage is TRBV9 and J usage is TRBJ2-3, with TRBD2 identical over 16 bases. The CDR3 length is 19 residues. With 2 bases clipped from V and 5 bases from J, the junction kept 11 bases outside the gene matches. Per the germline V gene, CDR1 is SGDLS and CDR2 is YYNGEE. CDR3 DNA: TGTGCCAGCAGCGTGGATCCCGGGACTAGCGGGGGGGAAGGAGATACGCAGTATTTT. Translated, it gives CASSVDPGTSGGEGDTQYF.

The J gene is TRBJ1-6, the V gene TRBV4-1; D is undetermined. V was trimmed by 2 bases and J by 7 bases, leaving 12 bases between them. CDR1 and CDR2 (germline): MGHRA, YSYEKL. The CDR3 spans 15 residues. CDR3 protein: CASSQQAATNSPLHF. In DNA form, the CDR3 reads TGCGCCAGCAGCCAACAGGCAGCAACAAATTCACCCCTCCACTTT.

This sequence joins TRBV7-9 and TRBJ2-7; the D gene could be TRBD1 or TRBD2 (5 bases each). The germline V and J ends were trimmed by 3 bases and 4 bases, with 13 bases remaining between them. The CDR3 length is 14 residues. Germline V gene data show CDR1 as SEHNR and CDR2 as FQNEAQ (reference sequence). CDR3 sequence reads: CASSFAGDGYEQYF. CDR3 nucleotide sequence: TGTGCCAGCAGCTTTGCCGGGGACGGGTACGAGCAGTACTTC.

The J gene is TRBJ2-5, the V gene TRBV2, with D perhaps matching TRBD1 (5 bases). Germline V gene sequence: CDR1 SNHLY, CDR2 FYNNEI. The V and J ends lost 2 bases and 5 bases respectively, with 12 bases between them. The CDR3 runs to 14 residues. Written as DNA, the CDR3 is TGTGCCAGCAGTGAAACAGGAGAAGGGGAGACCCAGTACTTC. This gives the protein CASSETGEGETQYF.

The chain combines TRBV18 with TRBJ2-6; TRBD2 matches 7 bases. The V and J ends lost 2 bases and 2 bases, in that order; junction bases with no gene match: 3. This CDR3 has 16 residues. CDR1 and CDR2 (germline): KGHSH, LQKENI. The CDR3 DNA sequence: TGTGCCAGCTCACCAAGGGGAGGGGCTGGGGCCAACGTCCTGACTTTC. Translation gives CASSPRGGAGANVLTF.

The chain employs TRBV7-2 and TRBJ1-1; 7 nucleotides align to TRBD1. Germline-derived CDR1 and CDR2 are SGHTA and FQGNSA. The CDR3 is 14 residues long. Trimming at V came to 2 bases and at J to 4 bases, leaving 4 bases not matched to a gene. As DNA, the CDR3 is TGTGCCAGCAGCTTAAACAGGGGCGTCACTGAAGCTTTCTTT. Translation gives CASSLNRGVTEAFF. Full variable domain (missing parts from reference TRBV7-2 and TRBJ1-1): GAGVSQSPSNKVTEKGKDVELRCDPISGHTALYWYRQSLGQGLEFLIYFQGNSAPDKSGLPSDRFSAERTGGSVSTLTIQRTQQEDSAVYLCASSLNRGVTEAFFGQGTRLTVV.

This clone appeared a single time. The CDR3: CASSQDRGGGYGYTF. Written as DNA, the CDR3 is TGCGCCAGCAGCCAAGATCGAGGAGGGGGCTATGGCTACACCTTC. The chain recombines TRBV4-3 with TRBJ1-2, with D perhaps matching TRBD1 (6 bases). This CDR3 spans 15 amino acids. CDR1 is LGHNA and CDR2 is YSLEER in the germline V gene. Trimming stripped 0 bases from V and 4 bases from J, with 12 bases between.

The chain is built from TRBV6-2 or TRBV6-3 and TRBJ2-5; 8 bases map to TRBD2. The V gene end was trimmed by 6 bases and the J gene end by 5 bases; junction bases not matched to a gene: 8. This CDR3 comprises 14 residues. Germline assignment: CDR1 MNHEY and CDR2 SVGEGT. CDR3 in DNA: TGTGCCAGCAGCGTCTCGGGGGGGCGTGAGACCCAGTACTTC. Amino acid sequence: CASSVSGGRETQYF.

The gene calls are TRBV7-2 and TRBJ2-7; 8 positions match TRBD1. The CDR3 has 16 amino acids. V dropped 0 bases and J dropped 7; count of bases not matched to a gene: 11. The germline CDR1 and CDR2 sequences are SGHTA and FQGNSA. This CDR3 reads CASSLALAGGIREQYF. CDR3 DNA: TGTGCCAGCAGCTTAGCATTGGCAGGGGGCATACGGGAGCAGTACTTC.

The chain combines TRBV27 with TRBJ2-5; D is unresolved. CDR1 and CDR2 from the germline V gene are MNHEY and SMNVEV (reference sequence). Trimming removed 2 bases from V and 4 bases from J, with 2 bases in between. The CDR3 length is 11 residues. Written as DNA, the CDR3 is TGTGCCAGCAGTTTAGGAGAGACCCAGTACTTC. The encoded protein is CASSLGETQYF.